Described below is a single TCR beta chain sequence and its context. This clone occurred many times. Its specific antigen is unknown. No base quality information exists; no much larger clone differs at one position. Including cysteine and phenylalanine, the CDR3 has 11 amino acids. The read is trimmed to its CDR3 DNA, 33 bases read in frame from base 1. The germline V gene (reference sequence) supplies CDR1 GTSNPN and CDR2 SVGIG. V sheds 2 bases and J sheds 5 bases, leaving 7 bases between their ends. The record originates from a study of blood T cell repertoires in COVID-19 (TCRdb year 2020). About the investigation overall: The collaborator samples originated in the United States, Italy and Spain and spanned the acute and convalescent phases of COVID-19. The material from the prospective study consisted of cDNA or gDNA derived from T cells, B-cell-depleted T cells, or PBMCs. Deeply sampled blood TCRbeta repertoires from subjects exposed to, actively infected with, or recovered from COVID-19 were included in the dataset. A freely available public database, intended as a resource for researchers studying the immune response to SARS-CoV-2, is where the repertoires were released. The samples were drawn from the first 160 participants of the ongoing ImmuneRACE study and from some 1,300 subjects provided by 6 global collaborators. The sample metadata nearly always contained a de-identified subject ID, COVID-19 status, age in years and sex. Where HLA class I and class II types were available, the types were taken from metadata supplied by the sample provider, not from assay-based typing.

Enrolling through a virtual design, the prospective study's participants ranged in age from roughly 18 to 95 years and lived across 24 United States geographic areas. In the prospective study, cohorts were assigned on the basis of participant-reported clinical history obtained from a screening survey and a study questionnaire. ImmuneRACE Cohort 3 recovered participants were defined by two consecutive negative NP/OP PCR tests, healthcare professional clearance, or symptom resolution. Each participant in the prospective study had whole blood, serum and a nasopharyngeal or oropharyngeal swab collected by mobile phlebotomists. Additional blood draws and questionnaires over an approximately 2-month period could optionally be provided by prospective study participants. Blood samples from the prospective study were shipped frozen or at room temperature prior to DNA extraction. TCRbeta CDR3 regions were amplified from genomic DNA using the immunoSEQ Assay, a bias-controlled multiplex PCR. The original pipeline was this. Nucleated cell counts per sample were estimated from amplification of reference gene primers within the assay. Sequence reads were collapsed and filtered to measure the absolute abundance of every unique TCRbeta CDR3 rearrangement. For each sample, productive Simpson clonality was calculated as the square root of Simpson's diversity index over productive rearrangements. TCRdb carries this immuneACCESS record with in-frame sequences only. Its versions omit some clonotypes, under half of them owing to an unresolved V gene in the studies checked, with the rest unexplained. The V and J calls and clone size come from that table; D and trimming were worked out from the DNA. The sample contains a few hundred thousand clones, around 91% of them found a single time. The ten largest clones take up approximately 0.55% of the sample.

What the study reported, not specific to this receptor: Clinical and demographic metadata were provided uncurated, with the amount varying by source and participant.

Material: PBMCs or T cells enriched from blood (not recorded which). The sequence links TRBV30 to TRBJ2-7; TRBD2 might be the D gene, on 5 matching bases. The clonotype comes from a young man who had recovered from COVID-19. The bases read TGTGCCTGGAGTTGGGGAGACGAGCAGTACTTC. Its protein product is CAWSWGDEQYF.